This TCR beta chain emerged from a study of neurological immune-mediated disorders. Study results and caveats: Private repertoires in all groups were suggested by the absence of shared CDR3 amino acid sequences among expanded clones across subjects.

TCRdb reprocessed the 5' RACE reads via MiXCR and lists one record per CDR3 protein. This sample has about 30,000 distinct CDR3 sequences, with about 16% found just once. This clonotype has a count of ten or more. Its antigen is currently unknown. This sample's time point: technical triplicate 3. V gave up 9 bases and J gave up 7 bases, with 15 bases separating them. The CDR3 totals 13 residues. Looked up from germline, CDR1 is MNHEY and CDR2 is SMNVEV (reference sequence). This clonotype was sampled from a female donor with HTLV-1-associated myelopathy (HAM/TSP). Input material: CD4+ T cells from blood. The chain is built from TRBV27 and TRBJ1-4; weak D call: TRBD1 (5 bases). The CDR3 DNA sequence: TGTGCCAGTCGGGCGGGGCTAGCTGAAAAACTGTTTTTT. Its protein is CASRAGLAEKLFF.